A single sample gave rise to the 32 T cell receptor beta chains below, sequenced in a study of T cells in Graves' hyperthyroidism and ophthalmopathy. RNA transcripts served as the template for amplifying TCR beta CDR3 regions. HTBI primers were employed in a first-round RT-PCR of the TCR CDR3. TCRdb ran MiXCR on the multiplex PCR reads and lists one entry per CDR3 protein. The repertoire holds approximately 400,000 distinct CDR3 sequences, with 15% to 20% as singletons. The sample comprised blood. These receptors all stem from a woman aged 18-29 years with Graves' hyperthyroidism.

This clonotype was picked up many times. The rearrangement joins TRBV4-1 to TRBJ2-5; D is unresolved. Germline V gives CDR1 MGHRA, CDR2 YSYEKL. Trimming left V 0 bases short and J 2 bases short, with 7 bases between. CDR3 length equals 14 residues. Here the CDR3 reads CASSQESPQETQYF. As DNA, the CDR3 is TGCGCCAGCAGCCAAGAATCCCCACAAGAGACCCAGTACTTC.

This rearrangement joins TRBV6-1 to TRBJ1-2; D is uncertain. The germline V gene encodes CDR1 MNHNS and CDR2 SASEGT. The CDR3 covers 12 residues. The ends were cut back, 8 bases at V and 7 bases at J, with 14 bases in the middle. The CDR3 here is CASREGGLGYTF. The CDR3, as DNA: TGTGCCAGCCGAGAGGGAGGACTTGGCTACACCTTC.

This chain uses TRBV28 with TRBJ2-7; the D call may be TRBD1 or TRBD2 (6 bases each). The CDR3 spans 15 residues. Trimming shortened V by 4 bases and J by 3 bases, and 16 bases separated the two germline ends. Germline assignment: CDR1 MDHEN and CDR2 SYDVKM. Here the CDR3 reads CASSYIEGGRYEQYF. CDR3 coding DNA: TGTGCCAGCAGTTACATCGAGGGGGGCCGCTACGAGCAGTACTTC. Supplemented by reference TRBV28 and TRBJ2-7, the full variable domain reads DVKVTQSSRYLVKRTGEKVFLECVQDMDHENMFWYRQDPGLGLRLIYFSYDVKMKEKGDIPEGYSVSREKKERFSLILESASTNQTSMYLCASSYIEGGRYEQYFGPGTRLTVT.

This clonotype occurred many times. The genes are TRBV20-1 and TRBJ2-7, with a possible D match to TRBD1 (6 bases). The CDR3 is made up of 13 amino acids. V lost 5 bases and J 4 bases, leaving 15 bases between the germline ends. Per germline, CDR1 DFQATT and CDR2 SNEGSKA (reference sequence). The chain's CDR3 is CSASPRTVYEQYF. DNA of the CDR3: TGCAGTGCTTCCCCCAGGACAGTATACGAGCAGTACTTC.

V and J are TRBV25-1 and TRBJ1-1; tentatively, D is TRBD1 (6 bases). Between the trimmed V and J ends, which lost 0 bases and 5 bases, there was a span of 10 bases. The CDR3 spans 14 residues. CDR1 is MGHDK, CDR2 SYGVNS, per germline. DNA for the CDR3: TGTGCCAGCAGTGAATACAGGGGAGCAACTGAAGCTTTCTTT. It codes for CASSEYRGATEAFF.

This clonotype was seen many times. CDR3 loop: CASTTDRGLSGYTF. Written as DNA, the CDR3 is TGTGCCAGCACTACGGACAGGGGGCTGAGTGGCTACACCTTC. The chain links TRBV6-1 to TRBJ1-2; 11 nucleotides match TRBD1. J lost 7 bases, V lost 7 bases, and 8 bases had no gene match. The CDR3 runs 14 residues. Per the germline V gene, CDR1 is MNHNS and CDR2 is SASEGT.

This clonotype was observed many times. The V call is TRBV2, the J call TRBJ2-7; 8 bases map to TRBD1. Looked up from germline, CDR1 is SNHLY and CDR2 is FYNNEI. There are 15 residues in the CDR3. Trimming at V came to 7 bases and at J to 3 bases, leaving 11 bases not matched to a gene. This CDR3 is CASTHRGRGDYEQYF. The CDR3 DNA sequence: TGTGCCAGCACTCACAGGGGGAGAGGCGACTACGAGCAGTACTTC.

The chain recombines TRBV27 with TRBJ2-7; no clear D gene. The germline CDR1 and CDR2 sequences are MNHEY and SMNVEV (reference sequence). Trimming left V 4 bases short and J 1 base short, with 11 bases between. The CDR3 sequence is 14 residues long. The CDR3 DNA reads as TGTGCCAGCAGTTCGGCCTGGGGATCCTACGAGCAGTACTTC. Translated: CASSSAWGSYEQYF.

The gene calls are TRBV7-8 and TRBJ2-7; D remains ambiguous. The ends were cut back, 5 bases at V and 4 bases at J, with 12 bases in the middle. CDR1 and CDR2 (germline): SGHVS, FQNEAQ. CDR3 length: 13 amino acids. CDR3 protein: CASSPLRSYEQYF. CDR3 sequence (DNA): TGTGCCAGCAGCCCCCTCCGGAGTTACGAGCAGTACTTC.

There are many counts of this clonotype. The chain couples TRBV29-1 to TRBJ1-1; TRBD1 matches at 9 bases. This CDR3 spans 16 amino acids. V trimming: 6 bases; J trimming: 4 bases; junction bases outside the gene matches: 15. Per germline, CDR1 SQVTM and CDR2 ANQGSEA. CDR3 DNA: TGCAGCGTGCCCGACCCCACAGGGGGCCGGGGCACTGAAGCTTTCTTT. Amino acids: CSVPDPTGGRGTEAFF.

The sample holds many counts of this clonotype. The J gene is TRBJ1-2, the V gene TRBV10-3; no clear D. This CDR3 has 15 amino acids. Germline V gene lookup returns CDR1 ENHRY and CDR2 SYGVKD. V was cut by 6 bases and J by 2 bases, with 16 bases left in between. CDR3 in amino acids: CAIRPGGETNYGYTF. DNA for the CDR3: TGTGCCATCAGGCCCGGAGGTGAGACCAACTATGGCTACACCTTC.

This clonotype was found many times. The chain combines TRBV9 with TRBJ1-3; TRBD1 might be the D (5 bases). Trimming removed 0 bases at V and 1 base at J, with 14 bases between. The CDR3 totals 17 residues. Germline V lookup: CDR1 SGDLS, CDR2 YYNGEE. CDR3 bases: TGTGCCAGCAGCGTAGGCCCCCGGGGACGATCTGGAAACACCATATATTTT. Translated, it gives CASSVGPRGRSGNTIYF.

The CDR3 nucleotides read TGTGCCAGCGTGGAAGGAACAGGGGGGCAGCCCCAGCATTTT. Its translation is CASVEGTGGQPQHF. The V and J genes are TRBV6-1 and TRBJ1-5; 8 bases are a match to TRBD1. The ends lost 8 bases at V and 7 bases at J; junction bases unmatched: 10. Germline lookup yields CDR1 MNHNS and CDR2 SASEGT. This CDR3 has 14 residues.

This chain joins TRBV12-3 or TRBV12-4 and TRBJ1-5; a possible D gene is TRBD1 (5 bases). V was pared by 6 bases and J by 6 bases, with 12 bases between. The CDR3 covers 13 residues. The CDR3 DNA follows: TGTGCCAGCAGAGGTGAGGGGAGTCAGCCCCAGCATTTT. It is translated as CASRGEGSQPQHF.

This clonotype showed up many times. This chain uses TRBV10-3 with TRBJ1-2; perhaps TRBD1 as D (6 bases). This CDR3 spans 13 amino acids. CDR1 is ENHRY, CDR2 SYGVKD, per germline. The ends were cut back, 4 bases at V and 5 bases at J, with 11 bases in the middle. The CDR3 nucleotides are TGTGCCATCAGTGCCGCACAGGGTTATGGCTACACCTTC. It is translated as CAISAAQGYGYTF.

Within the sample, this clonotype is medium-sized. CDR3 sequence: CASSESTGGVETQYF. CDR3 DNA sequence: TGTGCCAGCAGTGAATCGACAGGGGGCGTAGAGACCCAGTACTTC. The chain employs TRBV6-1 and TRBJ2-5; 10 positions agree with TRBD1. The CDR3 length is 15 residues. The trim removed 2 bases at V and 4 bases at J, leaving 4 bases unmatched. The germline CDR1 and CDR2 sequences are MNHNS and SASEGT.

Many counts were recorded for this clonotype. The chain is built from TRBV5-1 and TRBJ1-1; D call uncertain. Trimming stripped 4 bases from V and 5 bases from J, with 12 bases between. Germline V gene sequence: CDR1 SGHRS, CDR2 YFSETQ. CDR3 size: 13 residues. DNA for the CDR3: TGCGCCAGCAGCCCCTCGTCGGGGACTGAAGCTTTCTTT. Its translation is CASSPSSGTEAFF.

The chain has TRBV6-2 or TRBV6-3 and TRBJ2-2; the match to TRBD1 covers 12 bases. The CDR3 has 18 residues. V shed 0 bases and J 4 bases; nucleotides not matched to a gene: 6. Per germline, CDR1 MNHEY and CDR2 SVGEGT. CDR3 bases: TGTGCCAGCAGTTACTCTACCGGGACAGGGGGCACCACCGGGGAGCTGTTTTTT. It translates to CASSYSTGTGGTTGELFF.

A note on this clonotype: A read error may explain this, as a much larger clone is one base away. The V gene is TRBV20-1, the J gene TRBJ2-5, with TRBD2 matching 9 bases. This CDR3 comprises 15 residues. Germline V gene data show CDR1 as DFQATT and CDR2 as SNEGSKA (reference sequence). CDR3 protein: CSARDLRLAEETKYF. In nucleotides, the CDR3 is TGCAGTGCTAGAGATTTAAGACTAGCGGAAGAGACCAAGTACTTC.

This clonotype was found many times. This chain links TRBV12-3 or TRBV12-4 with TRBJ1-2; a weak D match, TRBD1 (6 bases). The V and J ends lost 6 bases and 5 bases respectively, with 19 bases between them. The length of the CDR3 is 15 residues. CDR3 residues: CASREGGGLRYGYTF. For the CDR3, the DNA is TGTGCCAGCAGGGAGGGAGGGGGATTACGGTATGGCTACACCTTC.

In this sample, this clonotype turned up many times. V usage is TRBV12-3 or TRBV12-4 and J usage is TRBJ1-1; tentatively, D is TRBD1 (6 bases). The CDR3 is made up of 12 amino acids. V lost 5 bases, J lost 4 bases, and 8 bases lay in between. CDR3 nucleotide sequence: TGTGCCAGCAGTCAGGGGAGCACTGAAGCTTTCTTT. This codes for CASSQGSTEAFF.

This clonotype was observed many times. The rearrangement joins TRBV20-1 to TRBJ2-7, with no clear D. CDR3 size: 14 residues. Trimming took off 1 base at V and 2 bases at J, with 12 bases between the two ends. Germline CDR1 is DFQATT and CDR2 is SNEGSKA (reference sequence). The CDR3: CSARVRGLTYEQYF. The CDR3 DNA reads as TGCAGTGCTAGAGTTCGCGGTCTGACCTACGAGCAGTACTTC.

This clonotype has just a few counts. The chain is built from TRBV4-1 and TRBJ2-5; D possibly matches TRBD1 or TRBD2 (6 bases each). The CDR3 is 15 amino acids. The germline gives CDR1 MGHRA, CDR2 YSYEKL. Trimming removed 4 bases at V and 4 bases at J, with 16 bases between. The CDR3 coding sequence is TGCGCCAGCAGCCCGGGGGCACGAGGGGGAGAGACCCAGTACTTC. Translated: CASSPGARGGETQYF.

This clonotype has a count of ten or more. One end of the junction fails to match germline, which may point to a read error. V usage is TRBV6-1 and J usage is TRBJ2-7; 9 nucleotides agree with TRBD1. Germline loops: CDR1 MNHNS, CDR2 SASEGT. CDR3 size: 15 residues. This CDR3 is CASGEWGQGLVEQYF. CDR3 nucleotide sequence: TGTGCCAGCGGTGAATGGGGACAGGGTTTGGTCGAGCAGTACTTC.

Worth noting for this clonotype: The germline gene is not matched at one end of the junction; a read error may be the cause. The rearrangement joins TRBV7-2 to TRBJ2-7; 7 bases agree with TRBD2. This CDR3 is built from 15 residues. Germline CDR1 is SGHTA and CDR2 is FQGNSA. The CDR3 DNA reads as TGTGCCAGTAGCTTAGCGCGTTCTAGCGGCTACGAGCAGTACTTC. Translation: CASSLARSSGYEQYF.

This clonotype was observed many times. The chain couples TRBV4-2 to TRBJ2-2; D is perhaps TRBD2 (5 bases). V was shortened by 8 bases and J by 4 bases, with 17 bases between the two germline ends. The CDR3 length is 15 residues. The germline V gene encodes CDR1 LGHNA and CDR2 YNFKEQ. CDR3 coding DNA: TGTGCCAGCCGCTCTAGCAATCTAGCCACCGGGGAGCTGTTTTTT. Its protein product is CASRSSNLATGELFF.

On this clonotype itself: This may be a read error: a much more frequent sequence differs by one nucleotide. This rearrangement joins TRBV2 to TRBJ2-7; D is undetermined. Trimming left V 8 bases short and J 3 bases short, with 14 bases between. Per the germline V gene, CDR1 is SNHLY and CDR2 is FYNNEI. This CDR3 region has 13 residues. CDR3 DNA sequence: TGTGCCAGCGGTTCCCCCTTACACTACGAGCAGTACTTC. It yields the protein CASGSPLHYEQYF. Supplemented by reference TRBV2 and TRBJ2-7, the full variable domain reads EPEVTQTPSHQVTQMGQEVILRCVPISNHLYFYWYRQILGQKVEFLVSFYNNEISEKSEIFDDQFSVERPDGSNFTLKIRSTKLEDSAMYFCASGSPLHYEQYFGPGTRLTVT.

This clonotype was recorded many times. The gene calls are TRBV6-1 and TRBJ1-1; D gene ambiguous. Germline V gene lookup returns CDR1 MNHNS and CDR2 SASEGT. V dropped 6 bases and J dropped 3 bases, with 11 bases sitting between them. The CDR3 covers 13 residues. DNA of the CDR3: TGTGCCAGCAGACCCCAGGAGTACACTGAAGCTTTCTTT. As protein: CASRPQEYTEAFF.

This clonotype occurred many times. This chain uses TRBV2 with TRBJ2-5; D might be TRBD1 or TRBD2, each matching 5 bases. V was pared by 6 bases and J by 5 bases, with 22 bases between. Germline V gene data show CDR1 as SNHLY and CDR2 as FYNNEI. The CDR3 runs to 16 residues. This CDR3 is CASRGDLTSNSETQYF. CDR3 nucleotides: TGTGCCAGCAGGGGGGACCTAACCTCGAACTCGGAGACCCAGTACTTC. Filled out from reference TRBV2 and TRBJ2-5, the complete variable domain reads EPEVTQTPSHQVTQMGQEVILRCVPISNHLYFYWYRQILGQKVEFLVSFYNNEISEKSEIFDDQFSVERPDGSNFTLKIRSTKLEDSAMYFCASRGDLTSNSETQYFGPGTRLLVL.

The sample holds many counts of this clonotype. The chain carries TRBV6-1 and TRBJ2-7; possible D gene TRBD1, 6 bases. V was clipped by 6 bases and J by 1 base, with 13 bases between them. In germline, CDR1 is MNHNS, CDR2 SASEGT. This CDR3 spans 14 amino acids. In DNA, the CDR3 is TGTGCCAGCAGGAAGAATGGACAGTCCTACGAGCAGTACTTC. This sequence encodes CASRKNGQSYEQYF.

This clonotype appeared many times. This rearrangement joins TRBV6-1 to TRBJ2-2, with 7 bases lining up with TRBD1. With V trimmed by 1 base and J by 4 bases, 6 bases remained unmatched. The CDR3 loop spans 16 amino acids. Germline CDR1 and CDR2: MNHNS and SASEGT. The CDR3 DNA reads as TGTGCCAGCAGTGAAGTGGACAGGCAACTCACCGGGGAGCTGTTTTTT. Amino acids: CASSEVDRQLTGELFF.

The sample holds many counts of this clonotype. The chain has TRBV5-1 and TRBJ2-5, with 9 bases identical to TRBD1. Germline V CDR1 and CDR2: SGHRS, YFSETQ. J gave up 5 bases and V 4 bases, and 9 bases lay outside the gene matches. This CDR3 spans 15 amino acids. CDR3 sequence reads: CASSPKTGGGETQYF. The CDR3 coding sequence is TGCGCCAGCAGCCCGAAGACAGGGGGTGGGGAGACCCAGTACTTC.